These 4 T cell receptor beta chains were all obtained from the same sample, sequenced in a study of blood T cell repertoires in COVID-19. The protocol was immunoSEQ multiplex PCR, while the TCRdb copy is restricted to in-frame clones and leaves out a portion. The sample carries 180,000 or so clones, roughly 81% recorded once. The sample consisted of peripheral blood. The receptors were sampled from a middle-aged woman with COVID-19, enrolled during active disease.

The chain uses TRBV15 and TRBJ2-7, with D tentatively TRBD1 (6 bases). Germline-derived CDR1 and CDR2 are LNHNV and YYDKDF (reference sequence). Trimming removed 1 base at V and 2 bases at J, with 9 bases between. This CDR3 region has 14 residues. The CDR3 DNA sequence: TGTGCCACCAGCAGAGTGGACAGTACCTACGAGCAGTACTTC. This translates into CATSRVDSTYEQYF.

The CDR3 here is CATSSFRLAGQETQYF. The CDR3 coding sequence is TGTGCCACCAGCAGCTTCAGACTAGCTGGGCAGGAGACCCAGTACTTC. This rearrangement joins TRBV15 to TRBJ2-5, with 7 bases fitting TRBD2. The CDR3 has 16 amino acids. Trimming took 3 bases from V and 5 from J; bases not matched to a gene: 12. Germline-derived CDR1 and CDR2 are LNHNV and YYDKDF (reference sequence).

This sequence joins TRBV10-3 and TRBJ2-1, with 12 bases matching TRBD2. This CDR3 contains 15 residues. CDR1 ENHRY and CDR2 SYGVKD come from the germline V gene. J was trimmed by 6 bases and V by 6 bases; bases with no gene match: 6. The DNA of the CDR3 is TGTGCCATCAGCCAGACTAGCGGGAGTGGCAATGAGCAGTTCTTC. It encodes CAISQTSGSGNEQFF.

The chain couples TRBV7-2 to TRBJ1-3; D uncertain. Germline CDR1 and CDR2: SGHTA and FQGNSA. V was pared by 1 base and J by 0 bases, with 7 bases between. This CDR3 spans 15 amino acids. CDR3 amino acids: CASSLGAFSGNTIYF. Here the CDR3 DNA reads TGTGCCAGCAGCTTAGGCGCTTTCTCTGGAAACACCATATATTTT.